This TCR beta chain was identified during a study of blood T cell repertoires in COVID-19. Study-wide context: The analysed material was cDNA or gDNA that came from T cells, B-cell-depleted T cells, or PBMCs.

Authors' data handling: Counts of nucleated cells, estimated from reference gene primer amplification, were obtained. This table comes from immunoSEQ multiplex PCR, and its TCRdb copy is limited to in-frame clones, with some not included. V and J calls and clone size follow that table, whereas D and trimming were derived from the DNA. The sample carries roughly 150,000 clones, around nine tenths recorded once. The CDR3 sequence is 15 residues long. After removal of 5 bases from V and 4 bases from J, the junction contained 6 bases not matched to a gene. CDR1 is SGHTA and CDR2 is FQGNSA in the germline V gene.

The chain employs TRBV7-2 and TRBJ1-5; 9 nucleotides align to TRBD1. The clonotype originates from a woman aged 65 to 85 with COVID-19, enrolled during active disease. The sequenced sample was peripheral blood. The CDR3 loop reads CASSPRDRENQPQHF. The DNA of the CDR3 is TGTGCCAGCAGCCCAAGGGACAGGGAAAATCAGCCCCAGCATTTT.